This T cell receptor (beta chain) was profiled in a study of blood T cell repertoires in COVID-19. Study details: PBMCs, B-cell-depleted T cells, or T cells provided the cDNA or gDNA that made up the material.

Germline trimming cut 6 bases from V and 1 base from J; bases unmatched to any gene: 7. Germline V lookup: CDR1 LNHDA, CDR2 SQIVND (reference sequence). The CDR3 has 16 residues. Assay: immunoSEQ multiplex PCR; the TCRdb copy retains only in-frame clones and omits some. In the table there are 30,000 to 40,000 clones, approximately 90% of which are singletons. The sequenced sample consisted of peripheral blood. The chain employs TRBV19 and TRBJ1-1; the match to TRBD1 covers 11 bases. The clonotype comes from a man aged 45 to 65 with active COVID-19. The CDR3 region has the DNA TGTGCCAGTAGGGGACAGGGGGTATTTCGGAACACTGAAGCTTTCTTT. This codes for CASRGQGVFRNTEAFF.